The T cell receptor (beta chain) described here comes from a study of PD-1 blockade in classical Hodgkin lymphoma. Whole-study findings and limits: TCR diversity at baseline was reported to be reduced in newly diagnosed patients relative to healthy donors. A significant rise in TCR diversity by C4D1 was seen for CD4+ but not CD8+ cells.

A word on this clone: Its antigen remains unknown.

Sequencing was performed with immunoSEQ multiplex PCR; in TCRdb, only in-frame clones are kept and a portion is missing. In the table there are 80,000 to 100,000 clones, about 92% of which are singletons. The J segment lost 6 bases and the V segment lost 2 bases, leaving 14 bases of the junction unmatched. This CDR3 region has 17 residues. Germline CDR1 SGHTA, CDR2 FQGNSA. Time point denoted: cycle 4 day 1 (C4D1), after more than five weeks of nivolumab. The patients all showed relapse after autologous stem cell transplantation, while their brentuximab vedotin exposure varied. Best overall response was complete response, partial response or progressive disease in these relapsed/refractory classical Hodgkin lymphoma patients.

This TCR was recovered from a human donor with classical Hodgkin lymphoma. This specimen was peripheral blood mononuclear cells (PBMCs), taken before the fourth cycle of nivolumab. The genes are TRBV7-2 and TRBJ2-7; TRBD1 matches 9 bases. The CDR3 DNA is TGTGCCAGCAGCTTAAATCTCCCCGGGACAGGGACAAGCGAGCAGTACTTC. The encoded protein is CASSLNLPGTGTSEQYF.